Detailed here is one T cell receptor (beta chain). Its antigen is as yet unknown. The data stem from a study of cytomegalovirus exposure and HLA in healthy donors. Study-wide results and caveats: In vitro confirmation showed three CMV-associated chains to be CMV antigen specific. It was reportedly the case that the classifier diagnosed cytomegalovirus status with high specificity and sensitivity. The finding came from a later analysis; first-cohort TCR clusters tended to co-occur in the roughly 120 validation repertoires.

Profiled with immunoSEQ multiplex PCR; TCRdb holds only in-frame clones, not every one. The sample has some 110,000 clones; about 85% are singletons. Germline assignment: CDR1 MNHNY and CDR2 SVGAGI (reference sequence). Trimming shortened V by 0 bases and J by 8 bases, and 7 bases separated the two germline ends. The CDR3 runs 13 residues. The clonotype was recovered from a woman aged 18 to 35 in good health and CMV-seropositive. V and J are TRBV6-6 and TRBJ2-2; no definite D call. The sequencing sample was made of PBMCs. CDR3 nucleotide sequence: TGTGCCAGCAGTTACTCGAAACTAGGGGAGCTGTTTTTT. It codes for CASSYSKLGELFF.